This T cell receptor beta chain was sequenced during a study of patients and donors after allogeneic stem cell transplantation. With 1 base removed from V and 2 bases from J, the gap between germline ends came to 11 bases. The germline CDR1 and CDR2 sequences are SGHNT and YENEEA. CDR3 length equals 15 residues. MiXCR, applied by TCRdb to the RT-PCR reads, yields one record per CDR3 protein. The table lists roughly 940,000 distinct CDR3 sequences, roughly 18% of them singletons. This clonotype was counted only a few times. The source of this sequence is a human donor who was either an allogeneic HSCT recipient or a stem cell or donor lymphocyte infusion donor (not recorded which). It is not recorded whose cells these are; they may come from a transplant donor. Sequencing was carried out using blood, either unsorted or a sorted T cell fraction (not recorded which). The rearrangement joins TRBV11-3 to TRBJ2-5, with D perhaps given as TRBD1 or TRBD2 (5 bases each). CDR3 loop: CASSLGRWGQETQYF. The CDR3 DNA reads as TGTGCCAGCAGCTTAGGGAGGTGGGGGCAAGAGACCCAGTACTTC.